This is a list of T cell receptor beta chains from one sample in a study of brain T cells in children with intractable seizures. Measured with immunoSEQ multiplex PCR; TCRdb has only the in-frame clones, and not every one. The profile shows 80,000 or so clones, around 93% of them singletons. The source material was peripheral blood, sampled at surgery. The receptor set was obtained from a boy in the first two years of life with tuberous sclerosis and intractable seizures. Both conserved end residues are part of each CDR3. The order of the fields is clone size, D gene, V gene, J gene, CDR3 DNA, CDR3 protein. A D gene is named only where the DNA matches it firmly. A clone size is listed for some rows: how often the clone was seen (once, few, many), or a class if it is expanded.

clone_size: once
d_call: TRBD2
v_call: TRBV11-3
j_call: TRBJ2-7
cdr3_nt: TGTGCCAGCAGCCTAGCGGGAGGGCGATCCTACGAGCAGTACTTC
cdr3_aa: CASSLAGGRSYEQYF

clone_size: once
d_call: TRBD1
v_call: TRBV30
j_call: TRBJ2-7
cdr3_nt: TGTGCCTGGACCGTGGACAGGGGAGTTTACGAGCAGTACTTC
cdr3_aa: CAWTVDRGVYEQYF

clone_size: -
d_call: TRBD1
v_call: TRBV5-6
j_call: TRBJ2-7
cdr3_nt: TGTGCCAGCAGCTTGGGGACAGGGGCAGTGCGAGAGCAGTACTTC
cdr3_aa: CASSLGTGAVREQYF

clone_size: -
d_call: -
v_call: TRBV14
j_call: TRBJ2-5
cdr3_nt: TGTGCCAGCAGCCGGTCGAGCAGAGAGACCCAGTACTTC
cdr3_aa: CASSRSSRETQYF

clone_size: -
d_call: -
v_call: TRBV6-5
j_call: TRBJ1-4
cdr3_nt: TGTGCCAGCGGGCTCATAGTAGCTAATGAAAAACTGTTTTTT
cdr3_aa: CASGLIVANEKLFF

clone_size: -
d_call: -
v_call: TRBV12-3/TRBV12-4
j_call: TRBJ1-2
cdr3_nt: TGTGCCAGCAGTCAGGGTGTACTCGGCTACACCTTC
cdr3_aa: CASSQGVLGYTF

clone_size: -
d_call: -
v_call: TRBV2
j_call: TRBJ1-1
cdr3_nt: TGTGCCAGCGGGGGGGCGACCCTGGGAAACACTGAAGCTTTCTTT
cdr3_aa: CASGGATLGNTEAFF

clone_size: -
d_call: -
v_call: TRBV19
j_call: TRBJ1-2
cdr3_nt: TGTGCCAGTAGTATCAGGGTGTACTATGGCTACACCTTC
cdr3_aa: CASSIRVYYGYTF

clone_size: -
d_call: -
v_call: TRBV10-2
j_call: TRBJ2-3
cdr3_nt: TGCGCCAGCAGTGAGATATATAACCCTATCGCTACAGATACGCAGTATTTT
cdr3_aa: CASSEIYNPIATDTQYF

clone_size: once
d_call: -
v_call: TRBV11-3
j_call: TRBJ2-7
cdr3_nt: TGTGCCAGCAGCTCCCGGGGATCCTACGAGCAGTACTTC
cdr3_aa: CASSSRGSYEQYF

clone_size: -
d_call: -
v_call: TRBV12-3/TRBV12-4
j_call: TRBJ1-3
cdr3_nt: TGTGCCAGCAGTCCAGGGACTGGAAACACCATATATTTT
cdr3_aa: CASSPGTGNTIYF

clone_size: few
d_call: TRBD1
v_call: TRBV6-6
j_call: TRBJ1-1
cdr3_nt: TGTGCCATACAGGGGCACACTGAAGCTTTCTTT
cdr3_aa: CAIQGHTEAFF

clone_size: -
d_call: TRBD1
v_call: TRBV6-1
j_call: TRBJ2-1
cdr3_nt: TGTGCCAGCAGTGAAGTCACAGGGGTAAATGAGCAGTTCTTC
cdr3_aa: CASSEVTGVNEQFF

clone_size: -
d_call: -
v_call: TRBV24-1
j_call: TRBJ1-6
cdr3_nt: TGTGCCACCAGTTTCCTCCCAGTACCACCCCTCCACTTT
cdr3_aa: CATSFLPVPPLHF

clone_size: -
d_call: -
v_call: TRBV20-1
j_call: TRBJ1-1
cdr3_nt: TGCAGTGCTAGACGGAACACTGAAGCTTTCTTT
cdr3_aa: CSARRNTEAFF

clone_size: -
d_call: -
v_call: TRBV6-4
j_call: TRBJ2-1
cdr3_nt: TGTGCCAGCAGTGCGGGCTCCTACAATGAGCAGTTCTTC
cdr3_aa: CASSAGSYNEQFF

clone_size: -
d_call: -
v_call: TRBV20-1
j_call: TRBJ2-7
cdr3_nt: TGCAGTGCTTCGAACGAGCAGTACTTC
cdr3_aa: CSASNEQYF

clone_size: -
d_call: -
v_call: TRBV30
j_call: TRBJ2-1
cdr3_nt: TGTGCCTGGAGTGTGGTAGCTTTGAATGAGCAGTTCTTC
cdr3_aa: CAWSVVALNEQFF

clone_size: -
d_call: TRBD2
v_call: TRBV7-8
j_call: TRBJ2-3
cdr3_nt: TGTGCCAGCAGCTTCAAGCGGGAGGGATCCACAGATACGCAGTATTTT
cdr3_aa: CASSFKREGSTDTQYF

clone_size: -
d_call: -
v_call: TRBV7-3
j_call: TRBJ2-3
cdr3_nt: TGTGCCAGCAGCCCCACGGGCCTTCGCACAGATACGCAGTATTTT
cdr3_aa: CASSPTGLRTDTQYF

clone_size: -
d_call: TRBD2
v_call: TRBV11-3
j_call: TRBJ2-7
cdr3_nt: TGTGCCAGCAGCTTGCGTCTAGCGGGAGCGGAGGAGCAGTACTTC
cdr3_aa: CASSLRLAGAEEQYF

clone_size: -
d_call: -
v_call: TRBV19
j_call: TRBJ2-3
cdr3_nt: TGTGCCAGTAGGAGGGGAGTGAGCAGTGCAGATACGCAGTATTTT
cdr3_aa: CASRRGVSSADTQYF